This TCR beta chain emerged from a study of CD8 T cells in ankylosing spondylitis. TCRdb re-analysed the 5' RACE reads in MiXCR, keeping a single row per CDR3 protein. The data contain about 130,000 distinct CDR3 sequences, roughly an eighth of them singletons. This clonotype has ten or more counts. What was sequenced was blood, either unsorted or a sorted T cell fraction (not recorded which). The receptor was derived from a female donor with ankylosing spondylitis or in good health (not recorded which).

This CDR3 reads CASSFLAGEVSSEQFF. DNA of the CDR3: TGCGCCAGCAGCTTTTTAGCGGGAGAGGTTTCGAGTGAGCAGTTCTTC. This chain joins TRBV5-1 and TRBJ2-1; 9 positions match TRBD2. The junction had 12 bases not matched to a gene; V was cut back by 2 bases and J by 9 bases. Germline V gene lookup returns CDR1 SGHRS and CDR2 YFSETQ. The CDR3 spans 16 residues.